This TCR beta chain is drawn from a study of T-cell memory formation after mild COVID-19. Study in general: For the most part, TCR clusters were specific to one donor. Study observations and caveats: Contracting CD8+ clones were enriched in EMRA, CD4+ mainly in CM and EM. Some clones that responded turned up in pre-infection memory, which suggests that cross-reactive memory joined in.

The sample holds a few counts of this clonotype. Antigen unknown. Libraries for TCRalpha and TCRbeta carried sample barcodes and unique molecular identifiers via 5'RACE. TCRdb analysed the 5' RACE reads with MiXCR anew, one entry per CDR3 protein. The sample shows just under 150,000 distinct CDR3 sequences, about 6% of them seen only once. V was shortened by 0 bases and J by 7 bases, with 17 bases between the two germline ends. This CDR3 region has 15 residues. Germline CDR1 and CDR2: SGHRS and YFSETQ. Sequencing was carried out using PBMCs or a T cell subset sorted from them (not recorded which). This sequence originates from an adult woman who had mild COVID-19 (a few samples of this study predate the infection). Cell type and time point are not known. The rearrangement uses TRBV5-1 and TRBJ2-7, with a weak D call TRBD1 (6 bases). The CDR3 DNA sequence: TGCGCCAGCAGCTTGGAACCGGGACAATTGCGGGAGCAGTACTTC. Translation gives CASSLEPGQLREQYF.